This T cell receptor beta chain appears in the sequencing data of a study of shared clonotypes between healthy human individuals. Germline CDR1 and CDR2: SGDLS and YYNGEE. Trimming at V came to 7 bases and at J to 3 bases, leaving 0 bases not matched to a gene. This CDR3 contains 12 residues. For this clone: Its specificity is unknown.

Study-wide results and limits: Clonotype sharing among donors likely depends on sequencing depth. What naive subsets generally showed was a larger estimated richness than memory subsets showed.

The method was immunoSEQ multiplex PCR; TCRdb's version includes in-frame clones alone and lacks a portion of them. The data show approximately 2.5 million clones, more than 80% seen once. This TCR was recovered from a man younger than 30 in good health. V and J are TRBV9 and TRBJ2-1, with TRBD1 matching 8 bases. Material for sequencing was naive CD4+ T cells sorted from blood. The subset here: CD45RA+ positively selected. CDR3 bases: TGTGCCAGCGGACAGGGCTACAATGAGCAGTTCTTC. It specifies CASGQGYNEQFF.